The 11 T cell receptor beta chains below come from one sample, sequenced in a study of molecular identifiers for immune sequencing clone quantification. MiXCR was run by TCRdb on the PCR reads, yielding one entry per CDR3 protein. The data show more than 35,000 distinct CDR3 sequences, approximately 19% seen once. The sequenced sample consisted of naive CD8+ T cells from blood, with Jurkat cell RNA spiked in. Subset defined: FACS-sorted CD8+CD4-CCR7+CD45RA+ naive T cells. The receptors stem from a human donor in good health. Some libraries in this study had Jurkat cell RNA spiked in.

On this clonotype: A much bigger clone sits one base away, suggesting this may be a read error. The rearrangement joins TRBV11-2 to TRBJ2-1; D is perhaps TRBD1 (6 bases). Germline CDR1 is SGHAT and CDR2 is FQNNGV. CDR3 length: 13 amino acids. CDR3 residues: CAGSLGGPNEQFF. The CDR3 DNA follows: TGTGCCGGCAGCTTAGGGGGACCTAATGAGCAGTTCTTC.

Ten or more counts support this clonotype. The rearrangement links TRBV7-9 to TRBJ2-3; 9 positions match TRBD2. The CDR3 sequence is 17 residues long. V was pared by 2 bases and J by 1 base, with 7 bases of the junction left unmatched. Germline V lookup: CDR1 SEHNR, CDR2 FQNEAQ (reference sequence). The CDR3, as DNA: TGTGCCAGCAGCTTACCCGGAGCGGGGGGTGGCACAGATACGCAGTATTTT. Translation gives CASSLPGAGGGTDTQYF.

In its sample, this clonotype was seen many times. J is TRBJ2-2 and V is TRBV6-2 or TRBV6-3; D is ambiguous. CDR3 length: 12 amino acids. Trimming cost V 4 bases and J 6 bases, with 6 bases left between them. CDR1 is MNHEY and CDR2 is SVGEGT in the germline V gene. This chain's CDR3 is CASSFSAGELFF. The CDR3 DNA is TGTGCCAGCAGTTTCAGCGCCGGGGAGCTGTTTTTT.

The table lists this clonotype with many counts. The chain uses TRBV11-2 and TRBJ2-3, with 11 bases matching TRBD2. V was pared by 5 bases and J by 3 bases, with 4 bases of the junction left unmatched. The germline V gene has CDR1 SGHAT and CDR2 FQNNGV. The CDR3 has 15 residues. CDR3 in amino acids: CASSLRTSGTDTQYF. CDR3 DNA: TGTGCCAGCAGCCTTAGGACTAGCGGGACAGATACGCAGTATTTT. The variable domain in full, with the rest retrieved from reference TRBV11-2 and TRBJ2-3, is EAGVAQSPRYKIIEKRQSVAFWCNPISGHATLYWYQQILGQGPKLLIQFQNNGVVDDSQLPKDRFSAERLKGVDSTLKIQPAKLEDSAVYLCASSLRTSGTDTQYFGPGTRLTVL.

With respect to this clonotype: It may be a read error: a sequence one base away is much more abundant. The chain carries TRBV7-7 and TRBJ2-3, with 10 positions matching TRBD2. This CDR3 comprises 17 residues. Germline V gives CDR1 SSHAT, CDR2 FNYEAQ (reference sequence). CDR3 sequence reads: CASSPGPSGSGTGTQYF. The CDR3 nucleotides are TGTGCTAGCAGCCCGGGCCCTAGCGGGAGTGGCACAGGTACGCAGTATTTT.

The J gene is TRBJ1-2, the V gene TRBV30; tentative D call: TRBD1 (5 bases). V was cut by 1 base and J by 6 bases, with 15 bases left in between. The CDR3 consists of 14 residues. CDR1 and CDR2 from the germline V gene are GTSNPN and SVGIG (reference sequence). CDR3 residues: CAWSGRVGIDGYTF. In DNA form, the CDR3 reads TGTGCCTGGAGTGGCAGGGTCGGAATAGATGGCTACACCTTC.

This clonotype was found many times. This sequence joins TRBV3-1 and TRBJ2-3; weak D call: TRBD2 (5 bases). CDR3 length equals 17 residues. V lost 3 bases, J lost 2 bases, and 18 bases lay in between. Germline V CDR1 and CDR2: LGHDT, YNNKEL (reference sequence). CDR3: CASSHLSGTSHTDTQYF. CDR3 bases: TGTGCCAGCAGCCACTTAAGCGGTACATCTCACACAGATACGCAGTATTTT.

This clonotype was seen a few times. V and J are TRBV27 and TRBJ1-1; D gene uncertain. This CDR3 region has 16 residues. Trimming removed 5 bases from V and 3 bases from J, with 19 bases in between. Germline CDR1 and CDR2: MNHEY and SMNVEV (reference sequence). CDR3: CASSPAREFFDTEAFF. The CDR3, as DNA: TGTGCCAGCAGTCCCGCCCGAGAATTCTTTGACACTGAAGCTTTCTTT.

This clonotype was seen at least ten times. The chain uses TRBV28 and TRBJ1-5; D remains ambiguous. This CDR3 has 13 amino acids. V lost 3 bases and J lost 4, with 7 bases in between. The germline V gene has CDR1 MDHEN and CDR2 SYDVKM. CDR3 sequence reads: CASSFGQNQPQHF. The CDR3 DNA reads TGTGCCAGCAGTTTTGGCCAAAATCAGCCCCAGCATTTT.

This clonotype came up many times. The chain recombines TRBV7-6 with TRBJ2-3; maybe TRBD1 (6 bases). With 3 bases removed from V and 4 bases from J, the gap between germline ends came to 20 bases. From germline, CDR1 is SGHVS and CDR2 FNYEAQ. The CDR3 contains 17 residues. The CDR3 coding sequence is TGTGCCAGCAGCTTCCCCCGGGACGCAGGGGACCCAGATACGCAGTATTTT. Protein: CASSFPRDAGDPDTQYF.

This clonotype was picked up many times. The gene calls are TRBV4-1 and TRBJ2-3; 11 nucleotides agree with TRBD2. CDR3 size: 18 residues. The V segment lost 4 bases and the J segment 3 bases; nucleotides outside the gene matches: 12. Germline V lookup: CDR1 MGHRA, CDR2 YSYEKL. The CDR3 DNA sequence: TGCGCCAGCAGCCCCCCCGGCGGTAGCGGGGGGGCGACAGATACGCAGTATTTT. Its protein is CASSPPGGSGGATDTQYF.